This TCR beta chain is from a study of blood T cell repertoires in COVID-19. Study context: PBMCs, B-cell-depleted T cells, or T cells were the source of the cDNA or gDNA that made up the material.

The V and J ends lost 1 base and 6 bases respectively, with 17 bases between them. The CDR3 loop spans 16 amino acids. Germline V gene sequence: CDR1 SGHKS, CDR2 YYEKEE (reference sequence). Sequencing was performed with immunoSEQ multiplex PCR; in TCRdb, only in-frame clones are kept and a portion is missing. The sample shows over 110,000 clones, 84% of them seen only once. This TCR derives from a man between 60 and 70 years old with active or convalescent COVID-19. V usage is TRBV5-5 and J usage is TRBJ2-1, with a possible D match to TRBD2 (5 bases). Material for sequencing was peripheral blood. CDR3 in DNA: TGTGCCAGCAGCTTGACGGCTCGGGCTAGCAGCAATGAGCAGTTCTTC. Residues: CASSLTARASSNEQFF. Supplemented by reference TRBV5-5 and TRBJ2-1, the full variable domain reads DAGVTQSPTHLIKTRGQQVTLRCSPISGHKSVSWYQQVLGQGPQFIFQYYEKEERGRGNFPDRFSARQFPNYSSELNVNALLLGDSALYLCASSLTARASSNEQFFGPGTRLTVL.